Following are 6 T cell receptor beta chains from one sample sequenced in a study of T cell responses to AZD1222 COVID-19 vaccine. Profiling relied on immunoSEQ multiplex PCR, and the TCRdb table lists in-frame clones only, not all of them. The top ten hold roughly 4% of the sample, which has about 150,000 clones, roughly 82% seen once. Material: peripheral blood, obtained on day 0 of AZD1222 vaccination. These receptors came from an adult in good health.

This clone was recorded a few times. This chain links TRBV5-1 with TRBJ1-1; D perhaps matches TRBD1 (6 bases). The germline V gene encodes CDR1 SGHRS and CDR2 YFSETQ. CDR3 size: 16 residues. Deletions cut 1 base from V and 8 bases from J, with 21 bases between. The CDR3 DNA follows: TGCGCCAGCAGCTTGACCAGGGGTGCCCGGGGGCGCGAAGCTTTCTTT. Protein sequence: CASSLTRGARGREAFF.

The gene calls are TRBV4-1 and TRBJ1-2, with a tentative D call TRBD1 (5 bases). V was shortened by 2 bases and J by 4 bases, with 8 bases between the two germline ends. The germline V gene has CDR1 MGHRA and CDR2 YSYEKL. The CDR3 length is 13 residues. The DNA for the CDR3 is TGCGCCAGCAGCCAAAATGGGGGCTATGGCTACACCTTC. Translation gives CASSQNGGYGYTF.

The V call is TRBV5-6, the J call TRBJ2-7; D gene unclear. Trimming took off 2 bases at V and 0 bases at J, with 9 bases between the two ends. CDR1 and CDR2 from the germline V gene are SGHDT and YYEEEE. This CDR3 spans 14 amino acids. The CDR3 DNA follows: TGTGCCAGCAGCTTATACACCTACTCCTACGAGCAGTACTTC. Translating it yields CASSLYTYSYEQYF.

The CDR3 region is CASGTGSYEQYF. The DNA for the CDR3 is TGTGCCAGCGGGACAGGCTCCTACGAGCAGTACTTC. The V call is TRBV28, the J call TRBJ2-7; 8 bases align to TRBD1. Per germline, CDR1 MDHEN and CDR2 SYDVKM. V trimming: 8 bases; J trimming: 0 bases; junction bases outside the gene matches: 0. The CDR3 runs 12 residues.

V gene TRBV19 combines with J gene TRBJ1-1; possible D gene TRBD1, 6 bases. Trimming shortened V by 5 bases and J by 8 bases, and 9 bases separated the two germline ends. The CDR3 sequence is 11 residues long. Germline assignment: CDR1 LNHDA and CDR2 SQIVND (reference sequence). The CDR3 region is CASSFGGEAFF. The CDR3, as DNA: TGTGCCAGTAGTTTTGGGGGCGAAGCTTTCTTT.

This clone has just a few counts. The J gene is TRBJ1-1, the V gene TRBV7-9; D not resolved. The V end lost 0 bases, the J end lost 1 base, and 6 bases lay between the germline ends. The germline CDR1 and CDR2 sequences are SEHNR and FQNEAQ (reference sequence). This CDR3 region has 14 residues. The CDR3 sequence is CASSLAGENTEAFF. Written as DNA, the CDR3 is TGTGCCAGCAGCTTAGCCGGGGAGAACACTGAAGCTTTCTTT.